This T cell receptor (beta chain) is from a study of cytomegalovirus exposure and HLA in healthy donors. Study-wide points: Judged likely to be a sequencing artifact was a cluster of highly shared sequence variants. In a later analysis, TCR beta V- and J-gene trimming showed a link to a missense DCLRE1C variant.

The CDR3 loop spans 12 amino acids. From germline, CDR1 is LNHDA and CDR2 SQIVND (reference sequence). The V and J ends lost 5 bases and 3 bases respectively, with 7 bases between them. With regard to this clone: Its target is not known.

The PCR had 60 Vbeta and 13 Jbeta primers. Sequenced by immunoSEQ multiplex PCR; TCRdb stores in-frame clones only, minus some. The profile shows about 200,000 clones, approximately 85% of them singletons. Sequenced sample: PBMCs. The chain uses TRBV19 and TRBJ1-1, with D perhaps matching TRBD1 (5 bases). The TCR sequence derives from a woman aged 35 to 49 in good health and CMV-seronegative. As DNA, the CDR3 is TGTGCCAGTAGTCAGGGATACACTGAAGCTTTCTTT. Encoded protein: CASSQGYTEAFF.